The 14 T cell receptor beta chains presented below share a single source sample, sequenced in a study of T cells of healthy individuals (dated 2018 in TCRdb). Library preparation used 5' RACE. Sequencing was carried out with an Illumina MiSeq. TCRdb passed the public sequencing reads through fastp at Q25 and MiXCR, retaining productive beta sequences. Duplicate CDR3 protein sequences are folded into a single record with the most common DNA and genes. The sample has 95,000 to 100,000 distinct CDR3 sequences on record, about 16% of them singletons. The leading ten clones occupy under 7.5% of the sample. These receptor sequences come from a human donor in good health.

The rearrangement joins TRBV7-2 to TRBJ2-1, with 7 nucleotides matching TRBD1. The germline gives CDR1 SGHTA, CDR2 FQGNSA. With 5 bases clipped from V and 5 bases from J, the junction kept 9 bases outside the gene matches. The CDR3 runs 15 residues. The CDR3 protein is CASSRSGTENNEQFF. The CDR3 coding sequence is TGTGCCAGCAGCCGATCCGGGACAGAGAACAATGAGCAGTTCTTC. Using reference TRBV7-2 and TRBJ2-1 for the parts outside the CDR3, the full variable domain is GAGVSQSPSNKVTEKGKDVELRCDPISGHTALYWYRQSLGQGLEFLIYFQGNSAPDKSGLPSDRFSAERTGGSVSTLTIQRTQQEDSAVYLCASSRSGTENNEQFFGPGTRLTVL.

This clonotype turned up a few times. The J gene is TRBJ2-7, the V gene TRBV2, with unresolved D. Trimming stripped 0 bases from V and 7 bases from J, with 16 bases between. Per the germline V gene, CDR1 is SNHLY and CDR2 is FYNNEI. The CDR3 is 15 residues long. The CDR3: CASSEASVLQGEQYF. The DNA of the CDR3 is TGTGCCAGCAGTGAAGCATCAGTCCTTCAAGGGGAGCAGTACTTC.

This clonotype was detected a few times. The V gene is TRBV4-2, the J gene TRBJ1-5; possibly TRBD1 for D (5 bases). Germline CDR1 LGHNA, CDR2 YNFKEQ. The CDR3 contains 13 residues. The germline V and J ends were trimmed by 4 bases and 7 bases, with 11 bases remaining between them. This chain's CDR3 is CASSLARDQPQHF. DNA for the CDR3: TGTGCCAGCAGCCTCGCCAGGGACCAGCCCCAGCATTTT.

In its sample, this clonotype was seen many times. CDR3 sequence reads: CSWRDRGPNQPQHF. CDR3 DNA sequence: TGCAGCTGGCGGGACAGGGGGCCGAATCAGCCCCAGCATTTT. The chain joins TRBV20-1 to TRBJ1-5; 12 bases align to TRBD1. The CDR3 sequence is 14 residues long. Germline assignment: CDR1 DFQATT and CDR2 SNEGSKA (reference sequence).

This chain uses TRBV7-3 with TRBJ2-2, with D possibly being TRBD2 (7 bases). V shed 0 bases and J shed 8 bases, with 19 bases lying between them. Germline CDR1 and CDR2: SGHTA and FQGTGA. The CDR3 has 17 amino acids. DNA for the CDR3: TGTGCCAGCAGCTTAACAGGCGGGGGCCTCCCCCTTGGGGAGCTGTTTTTT. Protein: CASSLTGGGLPLGELFF. The full variable domain, rest sourced from reference TRBV7-3 and TRBJ2-2, is GAGVSQTPSNKVTEKGKYVELRCDPISGHTALYWYRQSLGQGPEFLIYFQGTGAADDSGLPNDRFFAVRPEGSVSTLKIQRTERGDSAVYLCASSLTGGGLPLGELFFGEGSRLTVL.

This clonotype was seen a few times. The chain recombines TRBV10-2 with TRBJ2-2; possibly TRBD2 for D (5 bases). Trimming shortened V by 8 bases and J by 1 base, and 11 bases separated the two germline ends. Germline loops: CDR1 WSHSY, CDR2 SAAADI. This CDR3 contains 14 residues. This CDR3 is CASLKGRNTGELFF. The CDR3 DNA sequence: TGCGCCAGCTTAAAAGGGAGGAACACCGGGGAGCTGTTTTTT.

This clonotype was observed a handful of times. The CDR3 here is CAISRMGSGGDTDTQYF. As DNA, the CDR3 is TGTGCCATCTCCCGCATGGGGAGCGGGGGAGACACAGATACGCAGTATTTT. This chain links TRBV10-3 with TRBJ2-3, with 8 bases fitting TRBD2. CDR1 is ENHRY and CDR2 is SYGVKD in the germline V gene. CDR3 length equals 17 residues. Trimming cost V 8 bases and J 2 bases; bases outside gene matches: 15.

This clonotype was picked up a small number of times. This chain joins TRBV2 and TRBJ2-3; D is perhaps TRBD2 (6 bases). V lost 8 bases and J 2 bases, leaving 17 bases between the germline ends. This CDR3 spans 15 amino acids. CDR1 is SNHLY, CDR2 FYNNEI, per germline. Here the CDR3 reads CASLARWGDTDTQYF. The CDR3 DNA reads TGTGCCAGCCTCGCAAGGTGGGGGGACACAGATACGCAGTATTTT.

This clonotype has just a few counts. The chain uses TRBV28 and TRBJ2-7, with 8 positions matching TRBD2. Trimming cost V 2 bases and J 3 bases; bases outside gene matches: 9. Germline CDR1 and CDR2: MDHEN and SYDVKM. The CDR3 length is 16 residues. CDR3 sequence: CASSLSRSGSIYEQYF. The CDR3 coding sequence is TGTGCCAGCAGTTTAAGTCGGAGCGGGAGCATCTACGAGCAGTACTTC. The full variable domain, with the rest looked up from reference TRBV28 and TRBJ2-7, is DVKVTQSSRYLVKRTGEKVFLECVQDMDHENMFWYRQDPGLGLRLIYFSYDVKMKEKGDIPEGYSVSREKKERFSLILESASTNQTSMYLCASSLSRSGSIYEQYFGPGTRLTVT.

This clonotype was counted only a few times. V gene TRBV20-1 combines with J gene TRBJ2-2; D may be TRBD2 (6 bases). Trimming removed 3 bases from V and 3 bases from J, with 14 bases in between. From germline, CDR1 is DFQATT and CDR2 SNEGSKA (reference sequence). The CDR3 loop spans 15 amino acids. This CDR3 reads CSASVPGLDTGELFF. The CDR3 nucleotides are TGCAGTGCTAGTGTACCGGGACTTGACACCGGGGAGCTGTTTTTT.

The chain couples TRBV12-3 or TRBV12-4 to TRBJ2-5; no clear D gene. The V end was cut by 1 base, the J end by 5 bases, with 14 bases between. The CDR3 totals 15 residues. The CDR3 here is CASSLGVGDGETQYF. The CDR3, as DNA: TGTGCCAGCAGTTTAGGAGTAGGAGACGGGGAGACCCAGTACTTC.

The chain carries TRBV18 and TRBJ2-7; 12 nucleotides line up with TRBD1. With 8 bases clipped from V and 5 bases from J, the junction kept 4 bases outside the gene matches. The CDR3 is 13 residues long. CDR1 is KGHSH and CDR2 is LQKENI in the germline V gene. The DNA for the CDR3 is TGTGCCAGCCAGGGACAGGGGGCCCACGAGCAGTACTTC. Translation: CASQGQGAHEQYF.

The chain employs TRBV5-6 and TRBJ2-3, with TRBD2 matching over 10 bases. The ends lost 2 bases at V and 1 base at J; junction bases unmatched: 1. This CDR3 region has 15 residues. Germline assignment: CDR1 SGHDT and CDR2 YYEEEE. The CDR3 nucleotides read TGTGCCAGCAGCTTTGGACTAGCGGGCACAGATACGCAGTATTTT. As protein: CASSFGLAGTDTQYF.

The chain couples TRBV4-2 to TRBJ2-2; the match to TRBD2 covers 11 bases. The germline CDR1 and CDR2 sequences are LGHNA and YNFKEQ. Losses at the gene ends were 0 bases for V and 6 bases for J; bases not matched to a gene: 0. This CDR3 contains 15 residues. CDR3 sequence (DNA): TGTGCCAGCAGCCAAGATAGCGGGGGGGCCGGGGAGCTGTTTTTT. Translated: CASSQDSGGAGELFF.